The 26 T cell receptor beta chains listed next were all sequenced from one sample in a study of read filtering for tumor transcriptome and immune sequencing. From 300 to 450 ng of RNA, a library with molecular barcoded alpha/delta and beta/gamma adaptors was made. Using its own MiXCR run on the reads, TCRdb lists one record per CDR3 protein. The sample shows around 41,000 distinct CDR3 sequences, approximately 14% of them seen only once. The sequenced sample was a population of CD138-negative cells sorted from bone marrow. The receptors stem from a donor at least 40 years old with multiple myeloma.

This clonotype was counted ten times or more. The gene calls are TRBV27 and TRBJ1-4, with D perhaps TRBD1 (6 bases). Germline assignment: CDR1 MNHEY and CDR2 SMNVEV (reference sequence). Trimming stripped 3 bases from V and 7 bases from J, with 21 bases between. The CDR3 is 17 amino acids. CDR3 protein: CASSFAIIGGRVEKLFF. The CDR3 region has the DNA TGTGCCAGCAGTTTTGCGATAATTGGGGGGCGGGTTGAAAAACTGTTTTTT. Together with reference TRBV27 and TRBJ1-4, the CDR3 gives the full variable domain: EAQVTQNPRYLITVTGKKLTVTCSQNMNHEYMSWYRQDPGLGLRQIYYSMNVEVTDKGDVPEGYKVSRKEKRNFPLILESPSPNQTSLYFCASSFAIIGGRVEKLFFGSGTQLSVL.

Worth noting for this clonotype: At one end, the junction sequence differs from germline, possibly due to a read error. The V call is TRBV19, the J call TRBJ2-5, with D perhaps TRBD1 (5 bases). The CDR3 loop spans 14 amino acids. Germline CDR1 and CDR2: LNHDA and SQIVND (reference sequence). In DNA form, the CDR3 reads TGTGCCAGTAGTATAAGGGGTTCCCAAGGGACCCAGTACTTC. Translation gives CASSIRGSQGTQYF. Combining the CDR3 with reference TRBV19 and TRBJ2-5 gives the whole variable domain DGGITQSPKYLFRKEGQNVTLSCEQNLNHDAMYWYRQDPGQGLRLIYYSQIVNDFQKGDIAEGYSVSREKKESFPLTVTSAQKNPTAFYLCASSIRGSQGTQYFGPGTRLLVL.

This clonotype was seen many times. This chain connects TRBV7-3 to TRBJ2-3, with 9 positions matching TRBD2. The CDR3 is 16 amino acids. Germline values: CDR1 SGHTA, CDR2 FQGTGA. Trimming removed 4 bases from V and 3 bases from J; junction bases left unmatched: 8. CDR3 coding DNA: TGTGCCAGCAGCTCGGGGGTAGGACTAGCGACAGATACGCAGTATTTT. This gives the protein CASSSGVGLATDTQYF.

There are many counts of this clonotype. V gene TRBV3-1 combines with J gene TRBJ1-5; the D gene is possibly TRBD1 (6 bases). Between the trimmed V and J ends, which lost 3 bases and 4 bases, there was a span of 13 bases. Germline CDR1 LGHDT, CDR2 YNNKEL (reference sequence). The CDR3 totals 15 residues. This CDR3 reads CASSHNNRENQPQHF. DNA of the CDR3: TGTGCCAGCAGCCACAACAACAGGGAGAATCAGCCCCAGCATTTT.

As concerns this clonotype: No conserved phenylalanine or tryptophan ends this CDR3, so it is likely a read error. The gene calls are TRBV2 and TRBJ2-6; D is undetermined. The length of the CDR3 is 15 residues. Germline V gene data show CDR1 as SNHLY and CDR2 as FYNNEI. The V end was cut by 6 bases, the J end by 0 bases, with 9 bases between. For the CDR3, the DNA is TGTGCCAGCAGAGGCAGAAGCTCTGGGGCCAACGTCCTGACTTGC. It encodes CASRGRSSGANVLTC.

This clonotype was counted a few times. The chain combines TRBV5-1 with TRBJ2-7, with D unresolved. CDR3 length equals 13 residues. The V end was cut by 1 base, the J end by 3 bases, with 8 bases between. Germline CDR1 SGHRS, CDR2 YFSETQ. CDR3 nucleotide sequence: TGCGCCAGCAGCTTGTATGGGGACTACGAGCAGTACTTC. This codes for CASSLYGDYEQYF.

This clonotype showed up just a few times. This chain connects TRBV29-1 to TRBJ2-5; D may correspond to TRBD1 or TRBD2 (5 bases each). V lost 3 bases to trimming and J lost 4 bases, with 18 bases between them. CDR1 SQVTM and CDR2 ANQGSEA come from the germline V gene. The CDR3 runs 15 residues. CDR3 protein: CSVDPLTGLRETQYF. CDR3 DNA sequence: TGCAGCGTTGACCCCCTAACGGGGCTGCGAGAGACCCAGTACTTC. Drawing the rest from reference TRBV29-1 and TRBJ2-5, the complete variable domain is SAVISQKPSRDICQRGTSLTIQCQVDSQVTMMFWYRQQPGQSLTLIATANQGSEATYESGFVIDKFPISRPNLTFSTLTVSNMSPEDSSIYLCSVDPLTGLRETQYFGPGTRLLVL.

This clonotype was counted at least ten times. This chain uses TRBV7-9 with TRBJ1-1; no clear D gene. The CDR3 covers 14 residues. CDR1 is SEHNR and CDR2 is FQNEAQ in the germline V gene (reference sequence). The V end was cut by 4 bases, the J end by 1 base, with 10 bases between. Here the CDR3 reads CASSSPGGNTEAFF. CDR3 DNA: TGTGCCAGCAGCTCCCCTGGAGGGAACACTGAAGCTTTCTTT.

The V and J genes are TRBV7-3 and TRBJ1-2; D unclear. The CDR3 totals 13 residues. CDR1 is SGHTA, CDR2 FQGTGA, per germline. Between the trimmed V and J ends, which lost 6 bases and 6 bases, there was a span of 14 bases. This CDR3 reads CASRSTDRHGYTF. The CDR3 DNA follows: TGTGCCAGCAGGTCGACGGACCGTCATGGCTACACCTTC.

Of note for this clonotype: This may come from a read error, since a much larger clone is one base off. V and J are TRBV19 and TRBJ2-1; a weak D match, TRBD1 (6 bases). The CDR3 has 14 amino acids. Germline V gene lookup returns CDR1 LNHDA and CDR2 SQIVND (reference sequence). V dropped 11 bases and J dropped 4 bases, with 18 bases sitting between them. The DNA for the CDR3 is TGTGCCCGCCGTCCCTTCACAGGGTACAATGAGCAGTTCTTC. Translation: CARRPFTGYNEQFF.

The chain employs TRBV7-3 and TRBJ2-2, with 7 bases matching TRBD1. V shed 5 bases, J shed 0 bases, and the junction held 3 bases outside the gene matches. CDR1 is SGHTA, CDR2 FQGTGA, per germline. This CDR3 comprises 15 residues. The CDR3 region has the DNA TGTGCCAGCAGCCGGACAGGTTCGAACACCGGGGAGCTGTTTTTT. It encodes CASSRTGSNTGELFF.

The genes are TRBV12-3 or TRBV12-4 and TRBJ2-5; D possibly corresponds to TRBD1 (5 bases). The V and J ends lost 6 bases and 4 bases respectively, with 12 bases between them. The CDR3 runs 13 residues. This CDR3 is CASSPWGAETQYF. CDR3 nucleotides: TGTGCCAGCAGCCCGTGGGGCGCAGAGACCCAGTACTTC.

In this sample, this clonotype turned up many times. The V call is TRBV5-1, the J call TRBJ1-2; perhaps TRBD1 as D (5 bases). The CDR3 runs 15 residues. Per germline, CDR1 SGHRS and CDR2 YFSETQ. Trimming cost V 0 bases and J 0 bases, with 9 bases left between them. The DNA of the CDR3 is TGCGCCAGCAGCTTGGATGGGGGGACTAACTATGGCTACACCTTC. Its translation is CASSLDGGTNYGYTF.

As regards this clonotype: The likely explanation is a read error, given a far larger clone one base away. V is TRBV28 and J is TRBJ2-1; tentatively, D is TRBD1 (5 bases). Deletions cut 5 bases from V and 10 bases from J, with 9 bases between. From germline, CDR1 is MDHEN and CDR2 SYDVKM. This CDR3 has 11 residues. As DNA, the CDR3 is TGTGCCAGCAGTAGACAGTACGAGCAGTTCTTC. Residues: CASSRQYEQFF.

In this sample, this clonotype turned up many times. The chain combines TRBV6-1 with TRBJ1-5; the D gene is possibly TRBD1 (5 bases). The CDR3 loop spans 12 amino acids. The V end was cut by 7 bases, the J end by 5 bases, with 9 bases between. The germline V gene has CDR1 MNHNS and CDR2 SASEGT. The CDR3 sequence is CASMVGDQPQHF. The CDR3, as DNA: TGTGCCAGCATGGTAGGGGATCAGCCCCAGCATTTT.

This clonotype was recorded many times. The V gene is TRBV5-5, the J gene TRBJ2-3, with D possibly TRBD2 on 6 matching bases. Looked up from germline, CDR1 is SGHKS and CDR2 is YYEKEE (reference sequence). Deletions cut 0 bases from V and 1 base from J, with 9 bases between. CDR3 size: 15 residues. The CDR3 spells CASSLEASGTDTQYF. CDR3 DNA sequence: TGTGCCAGCAGCTTGGAGGCTAGCGGCACAGATACGCAGTATTTT.

This clonotype was seen at least ten times. The CDR3 is CASSLGANEQFF. The CDR3 coding sequence is TGTGCCAGTAGTTTGGGAGCGAATGAGCAGTTCTTC. The chain combines TRBV19 with TRBJ2-1; D is possibly TRBD2 (5 bases). The CDR3 sequence is 12 residues long. The germline gives CDR1 LNHDA, CDR2 SQIVND (reference sequence). V shed 5 bases and J shed 7 bases, with 9 bases lying between them.

V and J are TRBV6-1 and TRBJ1-6; tentative D call: TRBD1 (6 bases). The CDR3 is made up of 16 amino acids. Trimming took 5 bases from V and 6 from J, leaving 17 bases between them. The germline CDR1 and CDR2 sequences are MNHNS and SASEGT. The CDR3 DNA reads TGTGCCAGCAGTTACTCGCCCGTGGACAGTAATTCACCCCTCCACTTT. Amino acids: CASSYSPVDSNSPLHF.

J is TRBJ2-2 and V is TRBV19; D remains ambiguous. The germline V gene encodes CDR1 LNHDA and CDR2 SQIVND (reference sequence). V lost 7 bases to trimming and J lost 7 bases, with 16 bases between them. CDR3 length equals 14 residues. CDR3 sequence (DNA): TGTGCCAGTAATACTCCTTTAGCTAGCGGGGAGCTGTTTTTT. It encodes CASNTPLASGELFF.

There are many counts of this clonotype. The rearrangement joins TRBV5-1 to TRBJ2-2; no definite D call. The CDR3 loop spans 17 amino acids. The V and J ends lost 4 bases and 0 bases respectively, with 16 bases between them. Germline-derived CDR1 and CDR2 are SGHRS and YFSETQ. The CDR3, as DNA: TGCGCCAGCAGCGTGGGTTCCGACACCGCGAACACCGGGGAGCTGTTTTTT. This encodes CASSVGSDTANTGELFF.

This chain links TRBV4-3 with TRBJ2-5, with 7 nucleotides matching TRBD1. The V gene end was trimmed by 4 bases and the J gene end by 4 bases; junction bases not matched to a gene: 6. Germline V CDR1 and CDR2: LGHNA, YSLEER. The length of the CDR3 is 14 residues. As DNA, the CDR3 is TGCGCCAGCAGCCTGACAGGGAAAGGAGAGACCCAGTACTTC. This encodes CASSLTGKGETQYF.

This clonotype was found many times. This rearrangement joins TRBV25-1 to TRBJ1-1; the match to TRBD1 covers 8 bases. Germline-derived CDR1 and CDR2 are MGHDK and SYGVNS. The CDR3 extends over 17 amino acids. With 2 bases clipped from V and 5 bases from J, the junction kept 13 bases outside the gene matches. This chain's CDR3 is CASSEGGSRQGRTEAFF. In DNA, the CDR3 is TGTGCCAGCAGTGAAGGGGGGAGCCGACAGGGGAGAACTGAAGCTTTCTTT.

This clonotype was detected ten times or more. The chain recombines TRBV20-1 with TRBJ2-5; tentatively, D is TRBD1 (5 bases). Germline assignment: CDR1 DFQATT and CDR2 SNEGSKA (reference sequence). The CDR3 is 12 amino acids. V was cut by 3 bases and J by 0 bases, with 5 bases left in between. CDR3 region: CSASRDQETQYF. Here the CDR3 DNA reads TGCAGTGCTAGCAGGGACCAAGAGACCCAGTACTTC.

This clonotype was counted at least ten times. The chain joins TRBV6-2 or TRBV6-3 to TRBJ1-5, with 7 positions matching TRBD1. Trimming removed 6 bases from V and 6 bases from J; junction bases left unmatched: 8. Germline V gene sequence: CDR1 MNHEY, CDR2 SVGEGT. The CDR3 extends over 14 amino acids. This chain's CDR3 is CASRVQGNSQPQHF. DNA for the CDR3: TGTGCCAGCAGAGTACAGGGGAACTCTCAGCCCCAGCATTTT.

This clonotype was seen many times. This sequence joins TRBV11-2 and TRBJ2-2; possible D gene TRBD1, 6 bases. The CDR3 spans 18 residues. CDR1 is SGHAT, CDR2 FQNNGV, per germline. V was pared by 4 bases and J by 0 bases, with 18 bases between. CDR3 in amino acids: CASSYRDTIIANTGELFF. The CDR3 nucleotides are TGTGCCAGCAGCTACCGGGACACAATTATCGCGAACACCGGGGAGCTGTTTTTT. Supplemented by reference TRBV11-2 and TRBJ2-2, the full variable domain reads EAGVAQSPRYKIIEKRQSVAFWCNPISGHATLYWYQQILGQGPKLLIQFQNNGVVDDSQLPKDRFSAERLKGVDSTLKIQPAKLEDSAVYLCASSYRDTIIANTGELFFGEGSRLTVL.

As regards this clonotype: This may come from a read error, since a much larger clone is one base off. The V call is TRBV10-3, the J call TRBJ2-3, with 10 bases fitting TRBD2. Germline trimming cut 3 bases from V and 8 bases from J; bases unmatched to any gene: 11. The CDR3 consists of 16 residues. In germline, CDR1 is ENHRY, CDR2 SYGVKD. The CDR3 DNA reads as TGTGCCATCAGTGACAAGCGGGGGGGCAGGGAAGGTACGCAGTATTTT. This gives the protein CAISDKRGGREGTQYF.